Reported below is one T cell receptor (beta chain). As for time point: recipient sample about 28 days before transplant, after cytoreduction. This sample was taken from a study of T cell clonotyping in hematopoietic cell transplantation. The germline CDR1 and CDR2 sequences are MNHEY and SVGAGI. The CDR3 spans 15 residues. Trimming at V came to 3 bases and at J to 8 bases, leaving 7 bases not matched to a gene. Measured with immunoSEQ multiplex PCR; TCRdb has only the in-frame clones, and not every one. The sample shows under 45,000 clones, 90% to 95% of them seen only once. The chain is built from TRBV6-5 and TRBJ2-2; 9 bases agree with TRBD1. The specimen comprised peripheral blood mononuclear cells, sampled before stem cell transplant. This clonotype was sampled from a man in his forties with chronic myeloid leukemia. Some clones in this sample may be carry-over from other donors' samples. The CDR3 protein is CASSYSDRGTGELFF. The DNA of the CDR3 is TGTGCCAGCAGTTATTCGGACAGGGGAACGGGGGAGCTGTTTTTT.